A single sample gave rise to the 17 T cell receptor beta chains below, sequenced in a study of T cells in Graves' hyperthyroidism and ophthalmopathy. Researchers took RNA transcripts and amplified the TCR beta CDR3 regions from them. Primed by the HTBI set, a first-round RT-PCR was run on the TCR CDR3. MiXCR, run by TCRdb on the multiplex PCR reads, gives a single entry per CDR3 protein. The table includes hundreds of thousands of distinct CDR3 sequences, about 15% detected once. Material: blood. Receptors originate from a man aged 18 to 29 with Graves' ophthalmopathy.

This clonotype was detected ten times or more. The chain carries TRBV7-9 and TRBJ2-3, with 9 bases that match TRBD2. The junction had 6 bases not matched to a gene; V was cut back by 10 bases and J by 1 base. CDR1 SEHNR and CDR2 FQNEAQ come from the germline V gene (reference sequence). This CDR3 contains 14 residues. This CDR3 is CAITRTSGTDTQYF. CDR3 DNA sequence: TGTGCCATCACAAGGACTAGCGGCACAGATACGCAGTATTTT.

This clonotype showed up many times. V and J are TRBV18 and TRBJ2-7, with 9 bases matching TRBD2. The CDR3 runs to 16 residues. CDR1 and CDR2 (germline): KGHSH, LQKENI. V shed 6 bases and J 5 bases; nucleotides not matched to a gene: 14. The CDR3 nucleotides read TGTGCCAGCTCGCGGGGGGGGACCTGGACGACAAACGAGCAGTACTTC. Amino acid sequence: CASSRGGTWTTNEQYF.

The sample holds many counts of this clonotype. Written as DNA, the CDR3 is TGTGCCAGCACCTTAAAAGAACGGGGGGAGGCAAACATTCAGTACTTC. It codes for CASTLKERGEANIQYF. The chain combines TRBV12-3 or TRBV12-4 with TRBJ2-4; 7 bases map to TRBD2. J gave up 6 bases and V 7 bases, and 15 bases lay outside the gene matches. The CDR3 extends over 16 amino acids.

This chain links TRBV20-1 with TRBJ2-1, with D unclear. Germline loops: CDR1 DFQATT, CDR2 SNEGSKA (reference sequence). The CDR3 extends over 13 amino acids. Trimming pared 0 bases from V and 8 bases from J, leaving 11 bases between. The CDR3 DNA sequence: TGCAGTGCTAGAGATTCGATGCCCCATGAGCAGTTCTTC. Translated: CSARDSMPHEQFF.

A note on this clonotype: One junction end disagrees with the germline gene, perhaps due to a read error. This chain joins TRBV14 and TRBJ2-1, with D tentatively TRBD1 (6 bases). Germline values: CDR1 SGHDN, CDR2 FVKESK. The CDR3 has 17 residues. Written as DNA, the CDR3 is TGTGCCAGCAGCCAAGGAACCCCAGGGGAAGGAGACAATGAGCAGCTCTTC. Translation gives CASSQGTPGEGDNEQLF.

This clonotype occurred many times. CDR3 in amino acids: CASSPLASSPYGYTF. The CDR3 nucleotides are TGTGCCAGCAGTCCCCTAGCTAGCAGCCCCTATGGCTACACCTTC. The gene calls are TRBV6-1 and TRBJ1-2, with D hard to call. Germline assignment: CDR1 MNHNS and CDR2 SASEGT. The CDR3 contains 15 residues. Trimming removed 5 bases at V and 4 bases at J, with 17 bases between.

This clonotype was detected many times. The chain is built from TRBV5-1 and TRBJ1-2; a weak D match, TRBD1 (6 bases). The V end was cut by 6 bases, the J end by 4 bases, with 10 bases between. The CDR3 spans 12 residues. Germline CDR1 reads SGHRS; CDR2 reads YFSETQ. The CDR3 nucleotides read TGCGCCAGCAAGGGGGGCCTCTATGGCTACACCTTC. Translated, it gives CASKGGLYGYTF. The entire variable domain, with the rest obtained from reference TRBV5-1 and TRBJ1-2, is as follows: KAGVTQTPRYLIKTRGQQVTLSCSPISGHRSVSWYQQTPGQGLQFLFEYFSETQRNKGNFPGRFSGRQFSNSRSEMNVSTLELGDSALYLCASKGGLYGYTFGSGTRLTVV.

This clonotype was counted at least ten times. The chain links TRBV7-9 to TRBJ1-1, with no clear D. This CDR3 contains 15 residues. V was trimmed by 0 bases and J by 0 bases, leaving 8 bases between them. The germline gives CDR1 SEHNR, CDR2 FQNEAQ (reference sequence). CDR3 sequence reads: CASSLAPDLNTEAFF. In DNA, the CDR3 is TGTGCCAGCAGCTTAGCACCGGACCTGAACACTGAAGCTTTCTTT.

This clonotype was picked up many times. This chain links TRBV20-1 with TRBJ1-5; D remains unclear. Deletions cut 0 bases from V and 3 bases from J, with 15 bases between. The CDR3 totals 16 residues. Germline V gene sequence: CDR1 DFQATT, CDR2 SNEGSKA (reference sequence). The CDR3 DNA follows: TGCAGTGCTAGAGAGACCTCGGCGGGTACCAATCAGCCCCAGCATTTT. Amino acids: CSARETSAGTNQPQHF.

At least ten counts were recorded for this clonotype. The chain couples TRBV7-9 to TRBJ2-3; 16 bases map to TRBD2. This CDR3 spans 18 amino acids. J lost 3 bases, V lost 6 bases, and 9 bases had no gene match. Germline V gene sequence: CDR1 SEHNR, CDR2 FQNEAQ (reference sequence). The CDR3 spells CASSFGTSGGALTDTQYF. In DNA, the CDR3 is TGTGCCAGCAGTTTCGGGACTAGCGGGGGGGCCTTAACAGATACGCAGTATTTT.

In this sample, this clonotype turned up many times. V and J are TRBV18 and TRBJ2-7; 15 bases are shared with TRBD2. The CDR3 contains 15 residues. Trimming took 0 bases from V and 6 from J; bases not matched to a gene: 0. Per germline, CDR1 KGHSH and CDR2 LQKENI. CDR3 region: CASSPPGLAGGEQYF. The CDR3 region has the DNA TGTGCCAGCTCACCACCGGGACTAGCGGGAGGCGAGCAGTACTTC.

This clonotype was picked up a small number of times. The chain uses TRBV5-1 and TRBJ2-4; 9 bases are shared with TRBD2. Looked up from germline, CDR1 is SGHRS and CDR2 is YFSETQ. V lost 4 bases to trimming and J lost 0 bases; unmatched junction nucleotides: 14. There are 19 residues in the CDR3. The CDR3 DNA reads as TGCGCCAGCAGCCTGAAGGGGGTAGCGGGGGCCAAAGCCAAAAACATTCAGTACTTC. Translation: CASSLKGVAGAKAKNIQYF.

This clonotype appeared many times. The chain has TRBV6-6 and TRBJ2-1; 9 nucleotides agree with TRBD2. Germline values: CDR1 MNHNY, CDR2 SVGAGI (reference sequence). This CDR3 is built from 15 residues. V lost 0 bases to trimming and J lost 14 bases; unmatched junction nucleotides: 11. The CDR3 DNA sequence: TGTGCCAGCAGTTACTCGACCCCCTTGGTAGCGGGGGAGTTCTTC. Protein: CASSYSTPLVAGEFF.

In its sample, this clonotype was seen once. The chain is built from TRBV19 and TRBJ2-2; D is perhaps TRBD1 (6 bases). From germline, CDR1 is LNHDA and CDR2 SQIVND (reference sequence). Trimming removed 5 bases at V and 6 bases at J, with 16 bases between. The CDR3 is made up of 15 amino acids. The CDR3, as DNA: TGTGCCAGTAGTCCAAGGGCAGGGGCAGCCGGGGAGCTGTTTTTT. This codes for CASSPRAGAAGELFF.

This clonotype came up many times. The chain joins TRBV5-1 to TRBJ2-7, with TRBD1 matching 7 bases. CDR1 and CDR2 (germline): SGHRS, YFSETQ. The CDR3 loop spans 14 amino acids. V shed 0 bases and J 6 bases; nucleotides not matched to a gene: 6. Here the CDR3 reads CASSLGQGLSEQYF. CDR3 nucleotide sequence: TGCGCCAGCAGCTTGGGACAGGGCCTGAGCGAGCAGTACTTC.

This rearrangement joins TRBV20-1 to TRBJ1-2; tentative D call: TRBD1 (6 bases). Trimming removed 0 bases from V and 8 bases from J, with 16 bases in between. Looked up from germline, CDR1 is DFQATT and CDR2 is SNEGSKA (reference sequence). This CDR3 is 14 amino acids long. In DNA, the CDR3 is TGCAGTGCTAGAGATCTCGCAGGGGTCGGAGGCTACACCTTC. Its protein product is CSARDLAGVGGYTF.

At least ten counts were recorded for this clonotype. The DNA of the CDR3 is TGCAGTGCTCGACTGAGGGACAAATACGAGCAGTACTTC. This sequence encodes CSARLRDKYEQYF. The chain joins TRBV20-1 to TRBJ2-7, with D possibly matching TRBD1 (6 bases). Germline V gene data show CDR1 as DFQATT and CDR2 as SNEGSKA (reference sequence). The CDR3 sequence is 13 residues long. V was cut by 5 bases and J by 4 bases, with 15 bases left in between.